This T cell receptor beta chain was captured in a study of blood T cell repertoires in COVID-19 (dated by TCRdb to between 2020 and 2021). As for the study more broadly: Samples covering the acute and convalescent phases of COVID-19 were provided by collaborators in the United States, Italy and Spain. The prospective study material was composed of cDNA or gDNA derived from T cells, B-cell-depleted T cells, or PBMCs. Subjects who had been exposed to COVID-19, were actively infected with it, or had recovered from it provided the deeply sampled blood TCRbeta repertoires that made up the dataset. The repertoires were made available in a free public database intended to serve as a resource for research on the immune response to SARS-CoV-2. Samples were obtained from the ongoing ImmuneRACE study (first 160 participants) and from some 1,300 subjects provided by 6 global collaborators. A de-identified subject ID, COVID-19 status, age in years and sex were almost always included in the sample metadata. HLA class I and class II types, where available, came from metadata supplied by the sample provider rather than from assay-based typing. Broad study findings and their caveats: Clinical and demographic metadata were provided uncurated, with the amount varying by source and participant.

Reading the germline V gene gives CDR1 SGHRS and CDR2 YFSETQ. From the cysteine up to the phenylalanine, the CDR3 has a length of 14 residues. The only DNA kept is the CDR3, 42 bases in frame from the first base. Relative to germline, V is missing 4 bases and J is missing 3 bases, with 3 bases of the junction outside any gene match. TCRbeta CDR3 regions were amplified from genomic DNA by means of the immunoSEQ Assay, a bias-controlled multiplex PCR. As for the original processing: The number of nucleated cells in each sample was estimated from the amplification of reference gene primers within the assay. To quantify the absolute abundance of each unique TCRbeta CDR3 rearrangement, sequence reads were collapsed and filtered. Productive Simpson clonality was computed per sample as the square root of Simpson's diversity index over productive rearrangements. TCRdb limited this immuneACCESS table to in-frame rearrangements with V and J called. A share of clones is missing; checked studies link under half to unresolved V genes, and the rest is unexplained. The D gene and trimming were derived from the DNA, and the V and J assignments and clone size from that table. The sample profile shows 97,000 or so clones; approximately 88% of them were found once. Around 4.5% of the sample is held by the ten biggest clonotypes.

Collaborating institutions collected whole blood in K2EDTA tubes following their own protocols. For TCRbeta analysis, collaborator samples were shipped as frozen whole blood, as isolated PBMCs, or as DNA extracted from either sample type. On this clone itself: It lacks a known antigen. Within one base of it there is no much larger clone, and no base qualities were kept.

This clonotype was obtained from a human donor in a cohort sampled during active COVID-19. The source material was peripheral blood. The rearrangement joined TRBV5-1 to TRBJ1-2, with TRBD1 identical over 10 junction bases. This receptor carries the CDR3 CASSTGQGDYGYTF. The DNA reads TGCGCCAGCAGCACAGGACAGGGGGACTATGGCTACACCTTC.